The clone carrying this TCR beta chain has more than one count but fewer than ten. Its antigen is not known. A single record per CDR3 protein comes from TCRdb applying MiXCR to the 5' RACE reads. The table has roughly 370,000 distinct CDR3 sequences, around a sixth seen once. The CDR3 has 15 amino acids. In germline, CDR1 is LGHNA, CDR2 YSLEER. J lost 6 bases, V lost 1 base, and 8 bases had no gene match. The data were taken from a study of T-cell memory formation after mild COVID-19. Study-wide background: TCR clusters were largely donor specific.

Whole-study results and caveats: Still unconfirmed is whether the second-wave clones peaking on day 37 recognized SARS-CoV-2. Whereas later expanders leaned CD4+, clones contracting day 15 to 85 showed a balanced CD4/CD8 makeup. Mainly in CM and EM were contracting CD4+ clones; CD8+ were in EMRA.

The gene calls are TRBV4-3 and TRBJ2-7; TRBD2 matches 8 bases. This TCR derives from a man between 18 and 29 years old who had mild COVID-19 (a few samples of this study predate the infection). Cell type and time point are not known. The sequencing input was PBMCs or a T cell subset sorted from them (not recorded which). The CDR3 coding sequence is TGCGCCAGCAGCCAAGGCCCCAGCGGGGGACGCGAGCAGTACTTC. Protein: CASSQGPSGGREQYF.